Shown below are 14 T cell receptor beta chains from a single sample sequenced in a study of STAT3 mutations in large granular lymphocyte leukemia (dated by TCRdb to between 2018 and 2021). Overall study results and their limits: At least one immunodominant TCRbeta clonotype was identified in every T-LGLL patient, and multiple immunodominant subclonotypes were identified in about half of the T-LGLL patients.

Antigens of these TCRs are unknown. The method was the immunoSEQ multiplex PCR assay. TCRdb took over this immuneACCESS table, retaining in-frame rearrangements with V and J assigned. Such tables are incomplete; in checked studies, under half of the missing clones stem from an unresolved V gene, and the remainder is unexplained. This sample comprises thousands of clones, roughly 90% of them detected only once. The top ten clones comprise roughly 15% of the sample. The sample was PBMCs. The source is a human donor with T large granular lymphocyte leukemia. Some clones in this sample may be carry-over from other donors' samples.

J is TRBJ2-2 and V is TRBV6-5; 12 bases fit TRBD2. There are 14 residues in the CDR3. Germline V gene sequence: CDR1 MNHEY, CDR2 SVGAGI. V shed 8 bases and J 7 bases; nucleotides not matched to a gene: 5. The CDR3 region has the DNA TGTGCCAGCCCGACTAGCGGGGGAATCGGGGAGCTGTTTTTT. This encodes CASPTSGGIGELFF.

The V gene is TRBV14, the J gene TRBJ2-3, with 7 bases matching TRBD1. The trim removed 1 base at V and 1 base at J, leaving 8 bases unmatched. Germline V gene lookup returns CDR1 SGHDN and CDR2 FVKESK. CDR3 length: 17 residues. CDR3 amino acids: CASSQGQGPIRTDTQYF. In DNA form, the CDR3 reads TGTGCCAGCAGCCAAGGACAGGGCCCTATTCGCACAGATACGCAGTATTTT.

This clone was picked up a small number of times. The CDR3 bases are TGCGCCAGCAGCTTGGGGGGGCTGGGGGGCACTGAAGCTTTCTTT. Encoded protein: CASSLGGLGGTEAFF. The chain couples TRBV5-1 to TRBJ1-1; possibly TRBD1 for D (6 bases). The germline V and J ends were trimmed by 0 bases and 4 bases, with 13 bases remaining between them. CDR3 length equals 15 residues. Germline assignment: CDR1 SGHRS and CDR2 YFSETQ.

The J gene is TRBJ1-1, the V gene TRBV18; the match to TRBD1 covers 7 bases. The CDR3 has 13 residues. Germline V lookup: CDR1 KGHSH, CDR2 LQKENI. The V gene end was trimmed by 3 bases and the J gene end by 3 bases; junction bases not matched to a gene: 1. Written as DNA, the CDR3 is TGTGCCAGCTCACCTGACAGGGACACTGAAGCTTTCTTT. Protein: CASSPDRDTEAFF. The whole variable domain, filled in from reference TRBV18 and TRBJ1-1, reads NAGVMQNPRHLVRRRGQEARLRCSPMKGHSHVYWYRQLPEEGLKFMVYLQKENIIDESGMPKERFSAEFPKEGPSILRIQQVVRGDSAAYFCASSPDRDTEAFFGQGTRLTVV.

This clone was observed a few times. The rearrangement links TRBV29-1 to TRBJ1-2, with 9 bases aligning to TRBD1. Germline loops: CDR1 SQVTM, CDR2 ANQGSEA. V lost 7 bases and J lost 5; bases outside the gene matches: 17. CDR3 length equals 16 residues. The CDR3 region is CSAQANTGTGLYGYTF. The CDR3 region has the DNA TGCAGCGCCCAAGCGAATACCGGGACAGGGTTATATGGCTACACCTTC.

The chain links TRBV5-1 to TRBJ2-7; D might be TRBD1 or TRBD2, each matching 5 bases. Germline values: CDR1 SGHRS, CDR2 YFSETQ. There are 14 residues in the CDR3. V lost 4 bases, J lost 1 base, and 12 bases lay in between. In DNA form, the CDR3 reads TGCGCCAGCAGCGTGGGACCGGCGTCCTACGAGCAGTACTTC. This codes for CASSVGPASYEQYF.

The genes are TRBV4-2 and TRBJ1-4; 7 bases match TRBD1. The length of the CDR3 is 14 residues. CDR1 and CDR2 from the germline V gene are LGHNA and YNFKEQ. V was clipped by 5 bases and J by 5 bases; unmatched bases: 5. Here the CDR3 reads CASSTKQGNEKLFF. CDR3 DNA sequence: TGTGCCAGCAGCACCAAACAGGGGAATGAAAAACTGTTTTTT.

The chain couples TRBV30 to TRBJ1-5; maybe TRBD1 (5 bases). V lost 2 bases to trimming and J lost 10 bases, with 18 bases between them. From germline, CDR1 is GTSNPN and CDR2 SVGIG (reference sequence). The CDR3 length is 14 residues. CDR3 in DNA: TGTGCCTGGAGTAATGGTCAGGGAGGATTCCCCCAGCATTTT. Its translation is CAWSNGQGGFPQHF.

This clone came up a few times. V usage is TRBV14 and J usage is TRBJ1-1; D is possibly TRBD1 (6 bases). CDR1 is SGHDN, CDR2 FVKESK, per germline. V lost 4 bases to trimming and J lost 7 bases, with 16 bases between them. CDR3 length equals 14 residues. CDR3 in amino acids: CASSRGPQRGEAFF. The CDR3 nucleotides read TGTGCCAGCAGCCGGGGGCCTCAACGGGGTGAAGCTTTCTTT.

The rearrangement joins TRBV18 to TRBJ1-1, with D possibly being TRBD1 (6 bases). Trimming removed 3 bases at V and 5 bases at J, with 10 bases between. The CDR3 extends over 13 amino acids. The germline V gene encodes CDR1 KGHSH and CDR2 LQKENI. CDR3 sequence (DNA): TGTGCCAGCTCACCTCAAGGGGGGACTGAAGCTTTCTTT. Translation: CASSPQGGTEAFF.

The CDR3 protein is CASSQRTSGEGTQYF. The CDR3, as DNA: TGTGCCAGCAGCCAACGGACTAGCGGGGAGGGGACCCAGTACTTC. This chain connects TRBV4-2 to TRBJ2-5, with 12 positions matching TRBD2. Losses at the gene ends were 2 bases for V and 7 bases for J; bases not matched to a gene: 5. Germline CDR1 LGHNA, CDR2 YNFKEQ. There are 15 residues in the CDR3.

V gene TRBV7-2 combines with J gene TRBJ2-7, with a tentative D call TRBD1 (6 bases). The CDR3 covers 13 residues. Germline values: CDR1 SGHTA, CDR2 FQGNSA. V shed 5 bases and J shed 5 bases, with 13 bases lying between them. CDR3 DNA: TGTGCCAGCAGCAAAGGGCACAGGGACGAGCAGTACTTC. The encoded protein is CASSKGHRDEQYF.

The chain has TRBV13 and TRBJ1-1; no definite D call. Germline-derived CDR1 and CDR2 are PRHDT and FYEKMQ (reference sequence). Trimming removed 5 bases from V and 11 bases from J, with 15 bases in between. This CDR3 contains 12 residues. CDR3: CASSQRTVNAFF. The CDR3 nucleotides read TGTGCCAGCAGCCAAAGGACGGTTAACGCTTTCTTT.

This clone occurred once. The gene calls are TRBV7-2 and TRBJ2-5; possibly TRBD2 for D (5 bases). CDR3 length equals 15 residues. Germline values: CDR1 SGHTA, CDR2 FQGNSA. The ends were cut back, 5 bases at V and 2 bases at J, with 15 bases in the middle. CDR3 protein: CASSLGWPGQETQYF. CDR3 coding DNA: TGTGCCAGCAGCCTGGGTTGGCCGGGGCAAGAGACCCAGTACTTC. Using reference TRBV7-2 and TRBJ2-5 for the parts outside the CDR3, the full variable domain is GAGVSQSPSNKVTEKGKDVELRCDPISGHTALYWYRQSLGQGLEFLIYFQGNSAPDKSGLPSDRFSAERTGGSVSTLTIQRTQQEDSAVYLCASSLGWPGQETQYFGPGTRLLVL.